Presented here are 24 T cell receptor beta chains from one specimen sequenced in a study of blood T cells in healthy people across ages. Then a second PCR, running roughly 7 to 11 cycles, was carried out with a sample-barcoded 5' primer and a J-beta primer mix. TCRdb re-analysed the 5' RACE reads in MiXCR, keeping a single row per CDR3 protein. The table includes about 1.4 million distinct CDR3 sequences, 55% to 75% detected once. Source material: blood. These TCRs come from a man aged 18 to 35 in good health.

The J gene is TRBJ2-7, the V gene TRBV10-3; TRBD2 agrees at 9 bases. The CDR3 has 16 residues. V trimming: 6 bases; J trimming: 0 bases; junction bases outside the gene matches: 9. Germline CDR1 ENHRY, CDR2 SYGVKD. For the CDR3, the DNA is TGTGCCATCAGCTCCTCGACTAGCGGTAACTCCTACGAGCAGTACTTC. Its translation: CAISSSTSGNSYEQYF.

The CDR3 here is CATSDPVRLAIYEQYF. The CDR3, as DNA: TGTGCCACCAGTGATCCTGTGAGACTAGCGATTTACGAGCAGTACTTC. The chain is built from TRBV24-1 and TRBJ2-5, with 8 bases identical to TRBD2. TRBJ2-7 explains the end of the DNA better; the J call may be wrong. Per the germline V gene, CDR1 is KGHDR and CDR2 is SFDVKD. The CDR3 extends over 16 amino acids.

J is TRBJ2-3 and V is TRBV4-1; TRBD1 might be the D (6 bases). CDR1 is MGHRA, CDR2 YSYEKL, per germline. This CDR3 region has 16 residues. Trimming left V 4 bases short and J 2 bases short, with 16 bases between. CDR3 loop: CASSPGVRGYTDTQYF. CDR3 DNA sequence: TGCGCCAGCAGCCCAGGGGTAAGGGGGTACACAGATACGCAGTATTTT.

With regard to this clonotype: The junction departs from the called germline gene at one end, perhaps through a read error. The chain joins TRBV12-3 or TRBV12-4 to TRBJ1-1; D possibly corresponds to TRBD1 (5 bases). CDR3 size: 17 residues. CDR3 residues: CACSPRDSGVTRTEAFF. In DNA form, the CDR3 reads TGTGCCTGCAGTCCCCGGGACTCTGGGGTAACGAGGACTGAAGCTTTCTTT.

This chain links TRBV20-1 with TRBJ1-1; 8 bases fit TRBD1. Trimming at V came to 0 bases and at J to 1 base, leaving 10 bases not matched to a gene. Germline loops: CDR1 DFQATT, CDR2 SNEGSKA (reference sequence). The CDR3 runs to 17 residues. CDR3 loop: CSARDKGRQGANTEAFF. The CDR3 DNA reads TGCAGTGCTAGAGATAAGGGCCGGCAGGGGGCGAACACTGAAGCTTTCTTT.

The chain joins TRBV28 to TRBJ2-5; perhaps D is TRBD1 or TRBD2 (7 bases each). CDR3 length: 14 residues. Germline V gives CDR1 MDHEN, CDR2 SYDVKM. V shed 5 bases and J shed 5 bases, with 15 bases lying between them. The CDR3 loop is CASSARQGGETQYF. The DNA of the CDR3 is TGTGCCAGCAGTGCCCGGCAGGGGGGGGAGACCCAGTACTTC. Complete variable domain (other parts from reference TRBV28 and TRBJ2-5): DVKVTQSSRYLVKRTGEKVFLECVQDMDHENMFWYRQDPGLGLRLIYFSYDVKMKEKGDIPEGYSVSREKKERFSLILESASTNQTSMYLCASSARQGGETQYFGPGTRLLVL.

The V and J genes are TRBV6-5 and TRBJ2-4; weak D call: TRBD1 (8 bases). Germline-derived CDR1 and CDR2 are MNHEY and SVGAGI. Trimming took 5 bases from V and 5 from J, leaving 16 bases between them. The CDR3 spans 15 residues. CDR3 region: CASSHRTGRENIQYF. CDR3 in DNA: TGTGCCAGCAGTCACAGGACAGGGAGGGAAAACATTCAGTACTTC.

This chain connects TRBV27 to TRBJ2-7; perhaps TRBD2 as D (5 bases). CDR3 length equals 13 residues. The germline CDR1 and CDR2 sequences are MNHEY and SMNVEV (reference sequence). Trimming left V 6 bases short and J 2 bases short, with 11 bases between. The CDR3 DNA follows: TGTGCCAGCAGGGGGAGATTTCCCTACGAGCAGTACTTC. Its translation is CASRGRFPYEQYF.

In nucleotides, the CDR3 is TGTGCCATCAGTGAGGATCTAGCGGGAGTTAGGGAGACCCAGTACTTC. It specifies CAISEDLAGVRETQYF. The rearrangement links TRBV10-3 to TRBJ2-7, with 10 bases that match TRBD2. The DNA end is a closer match to TRBJ2-5, so the J assignment may be wrong. The CDR3 is made up of 16 amino acids. Germline V gene sequence: CDR1 ENHRY, CDR2 SYGVKD.

This clonotype was recorded many times. This chain uses TRBV5-5 with TRBJ1-2; D is unresolved. The V gene lost 0 bases and the J gene lost 4 bases, with 4 bases spanning the gap. This CDR3 contains 12 residues. Germline V gene sequence: CDR1 SGHKS, CDR2 YYEKEE (reference sequence). CDR3 region: CASSLDTYGYTF. CDR3 sequence (DNA): TGTGCCAGCAGCTTGGACACCTATGGCTACACCTTC.

The chain combines TRBV5-1 with TRBJ2-2, with D possibly TRBD2 on 5 matching bases. Per germline, CDR1 SGHRS and CDR2 YFSETQ. Trimming shortened V by 0 bases and J by 6 bases, and 12 bases separated the two germline ends. The CDR3 consists of 15 residues. The chain's CDR3 is CASSLELVEAGELFF. The CDR3 DNA reads TGCGCCAGCAGCTTGGAACTAGTGGAAGCCGGGGAGCTGTTTTTT.

CDR3 bases: TGCGCCAGCAGCCATACCGACATCCCAAACTATGGCTACACCTTC. Translated, it gives CASSHTDIPNYGYTF. The chain joins TRBV4-3 to TRBJ1-2; D is undetermined. Germline values: CDR1 LGHNA, CDR2 YSLEER. This CDR3 is 15 amino acids long. Trimming removed 3 bases from V and 2 bases from J, with 13 bases in between.

This clonotype was observed a handful of times. This chain links TRBV5-1 with TRBJ2-1; 9 nucleotides line up with TRBD2. The CDR3 is made up of 14 amino acids. Germline CDR1 reads SGHRS; CDR2 reads YFSETQ. V trimming: 0 bases; J trimming: 15 bases; junction bases outside the gene matches: 10. CDR3 residues: CASSLEMAGGQRFF. Written as DNA, the CDR3 is TGCGCCAGCAGCTTGGAAATGGCGGGAGGGCAGAGGTTCTTC. Together with reference TRBV5-1 and TRBJ2-1, the CDR3 gives the full variable domain: KAGVTQTPRYLIKTRGQQVTLSCSPISGHRSVSWYQQTPGQGLQFLFEYFSETQRNKGNFPGRFSGRQFSNSRSEMNVSTLELGDSALYLCASSLEMAGGQRFFGPGTRLTVL.

V usage is TRBV14 and J usage is TRBJ2-5; 7 bases are a match to TRBD1. J gave up 0 bases and V 2 bases, and 6 bases lay outside the gene matches. The CDR3 sequence is 16 residues long. CDR1 and CDR2 (germline): SGHDN, FVKESK. The CDR3 region is CASSQLRDSYQETQYF. The CDR3 coding sequence is TGTGCCAGCAGCCAACTTCGGGACAGCTACCAAGAGACCCAGTACTTC.

This chain joins TRBV20-1 and TRBJ2-2, with a weak D call TRBD2 (7 bases). Between the trimmed V and J ends, which lost 0 bases and 1 base, there was a span of 12 bases. Per germline, CDR1 DFQATT and CDR2 SNEGSKA (reference sequence). This CDR3 spans 16 amino acids. The chain's CDR3 is CSARDFGGLNTGELFF. CDR3 DNA sequence: TGCAGTGCTAGAGATTTCGGGGGGCTGAACACCGGGGAGCTGTTTTTT.

V gene TRBV24-1 combines with J gene TRBJ2-1; 9 bases are shared with TRBD1. The germline V gene encodes CDR1 KGHDR and CDR2 SFDVKD. This CDR3 has 15 residues. The ends lost 4 bases at V and 8 bases at J; junction bases unmatched: 8. The DNA for the CDR3 is TGTGCCACCAGTGAGACCGGGACAGGGCTGTATGAGCAGTTCTTC. Translating it yields CATSETGTGLYEQFF.

This clonotype came up a few times. The chain links TRBV6-4 to TRBJ2-2; D uncertain. Trimming took off 0 bases at V and 1 base at J, with 6 bases between the two ends. The CDR3 is 15 residues long. CDR1 MRHNA and CDR2 SNTAGT come from the germline V gene. CDR3 loop: CASSDSEQNTGELFF. The CDR3 DNA follows: TGTGCCAGCAGTGACTCGGAGCAGAACACCGGGGAGCTGTTTTTT.

The chain uses TRBV27 and TRBJ2-1; 10 bases agree with TRBD2. The J call may be faulty, since TRBJ2-7 better matches the DNA end. CDR1 is MNHEY and CDR2 is SMNVEV in the germline V gene (reference sequence). The CDR3 contains 16 residues. As DNA, the CDR3 is TGTGCCAGCAGTTTTAAGCGGGGGGGCTCCTACAATGAGCAGTACTTC. Its translation is CASSFKRGGSYNEQYF.

The V gene is TRBV7-2, the J gene TRBJ2-5; D call uncertain. Trimming removed 5 bases at V and 3 bases at J, with 16 bases between. CDR3 length equals 15 residues. Germline CDR1 SGHTA, CDR2 FQGNSA. CDR3: CASSPPPAYKETQYF. Written as DNA, the CDR3 is TGTGCCAGCAGCCCCCCTCCGGCCTATAAAGAGACCCAGTACTTC. The full variable domain, completed using reference TRBV7-2 and TRBJ2-5, is GAGVSQSPSNKVTEKGKDVELRCDPISGHTALYWYRQSLGQGLEFLIYFQGNSAPDKSGLPSDRFSAERTGGSVSTLTIQRTQQEDSAVYLCASSPPPAYKETQYFGPGTRLLVL.

The chain joins TRBV4-1 to TRBJ1-1; D may be TRBD1 (5 bases). The length of the CDR3 is 18 residues. Trimming stripped 1 base from V and 1 base from J, with 19 bases between. Germline CDR1 is MGHRA and CDR2 is YSYEKL. This CDR3 is CASSQAHQDFRGNTEAFF. In DNA form, the CDR3 reads TGCGCCAGCAGCCAAGCCCACCAAGATTTTAGGGGGAACACTGAAGCTTTCTTT.

This chain links TRBV7-9 with TRBJ2-7, with D hard to call. The CDR3 contains 14 residues. The V gene's germline CDR1 is SEHNR and CDR2 FQNEAQ (reference sequence). The V end lost 2 bases, the J end lost 4 bases, and 12 bases lay between the germline ends. CDR3 nucleotides: TGTGCCAGCAGCTTAACTAAGGGCCGATACGAGCAGTACTTC. Translating gives CASSLTKGRYEQYF.

The rearrangement links TRBV6-5 to TRBJ2-1; 8 bases fit TRBD1. The V gene's germline CDR1 is MNHEY and CDR2 SVGAGI. V dropped 4 bases and J dropped 5; count of bases not matched to a gene: 13. CDR3 size: 17 residues. The CDR3 protein is CASSFYLGQGEDNEQFF. CDR3 bases: TGTGCCAGCAGTTTCTACCTCGGACAGGGCGAGGACAATGAGCAGTTCTTC.

The chain carries TRBV3-1 and TRBJ2-6, with D hard to call. Trimming took 4 bases from V and 0 from J, leaving 13 bases between them. Germline V gene lookup returns CDR1 LGHDT and CDR2 YNNKEL (reference sequence). The CDR3 length is 17 residues. The CDR3 loop reads CASSLQTSSSGANVLTF. The DNA of the CDR3 is TGTGCCAGCAGCCTGCAGACATCCAGCTCTGGGGCCAACGTCCTGACTTTC.

V is TRBV7-2 and J is TRBJ2-5; D not certain. The J call could be wrong; TRBJ2-4 is a better fit for the DNA end. The CDR3 covers 13 residues. Germline-derived CDR1 and CDR2 are SGHTA and FQGNSA. CDR3 residues: CASSDTNTDIQYF. The CDR3 region has the DNA TGTGCCAGCAGCGACACCAACACAGACATTCAGTACTTC.